The 3 T cell receptor beta chains below were found in one sample sequenced in a study of a mutant IDH1 vaccine in newly diagnosed glioma. Sequencing used immunoSEQ multiplex PCR; TCRdb keeps in-frame clones, though not all of them. The table lists about 88,000 clones, approximately 80% of them singletons. Time point noted: baseline, week 1 (first vaccination visit). Specified treatment: pre-vaccination baseline after standard-of-care therapy. The input for sequencing was PBMCs, taken from a glioma patient treated with radiotherapy, temozolomide or both. The receptors come from a man aged 35 to 55 with glioma. Some clones in this sample may be carry-over from other donors' samples.

The chain links TRBV29-1 to TRBJ2-3; 9 bases agree with TRBD2. This CDR3 contains 14 residues. V was pared by 6 bases and J by 0 bases, with 4 bases of the junction left unmatched. Germline V lookup: CDR1 SQVTM, CDR2 ANQGSEA. The CDR3 reads CSVSGGRSTDTQYF. CDR3 in DNA: TGCAGCGTAAGCGGGGGGCGAAGCACAGATACGCAGTATTTT.

The V and J genes are TRBV7-7 and TRBJ2-2; the D is unclear. The germline CDR1 and CDR2 sequences are SSHAT and FNYEAQ (reference sequence). The CDR3 length is 18 residues. The ends were cut back, 2 bases at V and 4 bases at J, with 20 bases in the middle. This chain's CDR3 is CASSLRAPIGHITGELFF. The DNA for the CDR3 is TGTGCCAGCAGCTTAAGGGCTCCTATCGGGCACATCACCGGGGAGCTGTTTTTT.

The chain links TRBV2 to TRBJ1-5, with 10 positions matching TRBD1. The CDR3 totals 15 residues. Germline V CDR1 and CDR2: SNHLY, FYNNEI. The junction had 4 bases not matched to a gene; V was cut back by 6 bases and J by 2 bases. The CDR3, as DNA: TGTGCCAGCAGGGGACAGGGGTCCGGCAATCAGCCCCAGCATTTT. The encoded protein is CASRGQGSGNQPQHF.